These T cell receptor beta chains were read from a single sample in a study of Ad26.COV2.S vaccination and SARS-CoV-2 variants. The table came from immunoSEQ multiplex PCR; TCRdb's copy has only in-frame clones and leaves some out. The sample contains about 440,000 clones, roughly 88% of which appear only once. Source: peripheral blood, taken in a trial of Ad26.COV2.S vaccine versus placebo. The receptor source for this set is a person between 18 and 59 years old who received the Ad26.COV2.S COVID-19 vaccine or a placebo. CDR3s leave out the opening cysteine and the closing phenylalanine or tryptophan.

TRBJ2-1 | TRBV14 | ASSPTPLAGGRNEQF
TRBJ2-3 | TRBV2 | ASSGLGSLDTQY
TRBJ2-3 | TRBV6-2/TRBV6-3 | ASSYSKSGSTDTQY
TRBJ2-7 | TRBV4-3 | TSSPHILVGKDAQY
TRBJ2-7 | TRBV7-6 | ASSLGGRGSSYEQY
TRBJ2-7 | TRBV27 | ASSLTPTSGSLYEQY
TRBJ2-2 | TRBV28 | ASRVGSGELF
TRBJ2-3 | TRBV2 | ASASGTAPDTQY
TRBJ2-7 | TRBV28 | ASSARLEDYEQY
TRBJ2-3 | TRBV3-1/TRBV3-2 | ASSHTEDTQY
TRBJ2-3 | TRBV9 | ASSGGGQTDTQY
TRBJ1-6 | TRBV28 | ASNSLGLSSFYNSPLH
TRBJ2-7 | TRBV30 | AWSVGISYEQY
TRBJ1-3 | TRBV28 | ANSLGQGWNSGNTIY
TRBJ2-7 | TRBV5-4 | ASSLVDSYEQY
TRBJ2-1 | TRBV29-1 | SVSTSGSRRWTSEQF
TRBJ1-1 | TRBV7-2 | ASSLASGGNTEAF
TRBJ2-7 | TRBV4-3 | ASSQVGSKLYEQY
TRBJ2-1 | TRBV3-1/TRBV3-2 | ASSQGGTERSFFSSYNEQF
TRBJ2-5 | TRBV4-1 | ASSQVGGARETQY